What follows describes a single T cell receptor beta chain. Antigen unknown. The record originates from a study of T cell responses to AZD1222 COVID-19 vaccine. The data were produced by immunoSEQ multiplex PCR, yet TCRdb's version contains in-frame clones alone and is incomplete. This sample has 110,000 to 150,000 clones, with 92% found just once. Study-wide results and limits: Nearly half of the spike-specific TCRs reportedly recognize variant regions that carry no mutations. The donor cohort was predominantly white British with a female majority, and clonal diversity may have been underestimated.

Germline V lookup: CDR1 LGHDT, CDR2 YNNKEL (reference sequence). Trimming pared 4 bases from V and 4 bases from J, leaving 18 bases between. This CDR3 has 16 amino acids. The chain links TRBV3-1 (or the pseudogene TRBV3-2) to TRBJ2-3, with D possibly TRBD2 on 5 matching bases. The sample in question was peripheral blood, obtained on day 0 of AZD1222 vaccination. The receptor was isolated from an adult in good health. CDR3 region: CASSPGSGSRPDTQYF. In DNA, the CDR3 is TGTGCCAGCAGCCCGGGGTCCGGATCCCGACCAGATACGCAGTATTTT.